This is a list of T cell receptor beta chains from one sample in a study of low-dose radiotherapy and immunotherapy resistance in tumors. MiXCR, run by TCRdb on the reads, gives a single entry per CDR3 protein. The sample includes tens of thousands of distinct CDR3 sequences, roughly a sixth seen only once; the top ten take about 2.8%. This specimen consisted of PBMCs, obtained before treatment. These receptors were obtained from a male donor with prostate cancer. Both conserved end residues are part of each CDR3. D genes are given only for firm matches. Clone sizes are given selectively: once, few, many, or a class where the clone is expanded.

j_call: TRBJ2-7
d_call: NA
clone_size: many
v_call: TRBV5-1
cdr3_nt: TGCGCCAGCAGCTTGGTTACTGATGCCTACGAGCAGTACTTC
cdr3_aa: CASSLVTDAYEQYF

j_call: TRBJ2-5
d_call: TRBD2
clone_size: many
v_call: TRBV6-2/TRBV6-3
cdr3_nt: TGTGCCAGCAGTGGACTAGCGGGGGAAGAGACCCAGTACTTC
cdr3_aa: CASSGLAGEETQYF

j_call: TRBJ2-3
d_call: NA
clone_size: many
v_call: TRBV19
cdr3_nt: TGTGCCAGTAAGGAAGGCGGGGGCACCGCAGATACGCAGTATTTT
cdr3_aa: CASKEGGGTADTQYF

j_call: TRBJ1-2
d_call: NA
clone_size: NA
v_call: TRBV2
cdr3_nt: TGTGCCAGCATCGACAGGCCTAACTATGGCTACACCTTC
cdr3_aa: CASIDRPNYGYTF

j_call: TRBJ2-7
d_call: NA
clone_size: many
v_call: TRBV20-1
cdr3_nt: TGCAGTGCTAGAAGTCCCGGGACGGAGCAGTACTTC
cdr3_aa: CSARSPGTEQYF

j_call: TRBJ2-7
d_call: TRBD1
clone_size: many
v_call: TRBV29-1
cdr3_nt: TGCAGCGTTGGTAAGGACAGGGGCTACGAGCAGTACTTC
cdr3_aa: CSVGKDRGYEQYF

j_call: TRBJ1-6
d_call: NA
clone_size: many
v_call: TRBV5-1
cdr3_nt: TGCGCCAGCAGCGCGGCAGAGGGGGGTAATTCACCCCTCCACTTT
cdr3_aa: CASSAAEGGNSPLHF

j_call: TRBJ2-3
d_call: NA
clone_size: many
v_call: TRBV7-9
cdr3_nt: TGTGCCAGCAGCTCAGTAATCGTAGATACGCAGTATTTT
cdr3_aa: CASSSVIVDTQYF

j_call: TRBJ2-3
d_call: NA
clone_size: many
v_call: TRBV5-1
cdr3_nt: TGCGCCAGCAGCCAATTAGCAAGGGCCGTTTCTAGCACAGATACGCAGTATTTT
cdr3_aa: CASSQLARAVSSTDTQYF

j_call: TRBJ2-1
d_call: TRBD2
clone_size: few
v_call: TRBV2
cdr3_nt: TGTGCCAGCAGTGAAGATAGACTAGCGGGGTACAATGAGCAGTTCTTC
cdr3_aa: CASSEDRLAGYNEQFF

j_call: TRBJ1-6
d_call: NA
clone_size: many
v_call: TRBV11-3
cdr3_nt: TGTGCCAGCAGTCTCGGAGCGAATTCACCCCTCCACTTT
cdr3_aa: CASSLGANSPLHF

j_call: TRBJ1-1
d_call: TRBD1
clone_size: many
v_call: TRBV12-3/TRBV12-4
cdr3_nt: TGTGCCAGCAGTTTAGCGCCCAGACAGGGGGAGGGAGCTTTCTTT
cdr3_aa: CASSLAPRQGEGAFF

j_call: TRBJ2-3
d_call: NA
clone_size: few
v_call: TRBV5-4
cdr3_nt: TGTGCCAGCAGCGGGCGAGGGATCACAGATACGCAGTATTTT
cdr3_aa: CASSGRGITDTQYF

j_call: TRBJ2-2
d_call: NA
clone_size: NA
v_call: TRBV5-6
cdr3_nt: NA
cdr3_aa: CASSSGTSGGTSPGSCFF

j_call: TRBJ2-4
d_call: TRBD2
clone_size: many
v_call: TRBV11-2
cdr3_nt: TGTGCCAGCAGCTTAGAGGGAGGGGAGGCTCAGTACTTC
cdr3_aa: CASSLEGGEAQYF

j_call: TRBJ1-3
d_call: NA
clone_size: many
v_call: TRBV20-1
cdr3_nt: TGCAGTTTTGCTGGAAACACCATATATTTT
cdr3_aa: CSFAGNTIYF

j_call: TRBJ2-2
d_call: NA
clone_size: many
v_call: TRBV30
cdr3_nt: TGTGCCTTCGGGACGGCGACGAACACCGGGGAGCTGTTTTTT
cdr3_aa: CAFGTATNTGELFF

j_call: TRBJ2-7
d_call: NA
clone_size: NA
v_call: TRBV5-1
cdr3_nt: TGCGCCAGCAGCTTGGGGTCGGCCCCGGGCGACGAGCAGTACTTC
cdr3_aa: CASSLGSAPGDEQYF

j_call: TRBJ2-5
d_call: NA
clone_size: many
v_call: TRBV7-2
cdr3_nt: TGTGCCAGCAGCTTTTTGGGGACCCCACAAGAGACCCAGTACTTC
cdr3_aa: CASSFLGTPQETQYF

j_call: TRBJ1-6
d_call: NA
clone_size: NA
v_call: TRBV30
cdr3_nt: TGTGCCTGGAGTCATGGGACCGATGATTCACCCCTCCACTTT
cdr3_aa: CAWSHGTDDSPLHF

j_call: TRBJ2-1
d_call: NA
clone_size: many
v_call: TRBV30
cdr3_nt: TGTGCCTGGAGTGTAAGGCACAATGAGCAGTTCTTC
cdr3_aa: CAWSVRHNEQFF

j_call: TRBJ2-3
d_call: NA
clone_size: many
v_call: TRBV12-3/TRBV12-4
cdr3_nt: TGTGCCAGCAGCCAGGACACCAATACGCAGTATTTT
cdr3_aa: CASSQDTNTQYF

j_call: TRBJ2-3
d_call: NA
clone_size: NA
v_call: TRBV7-9
cdr3_nt: TGTGCCAGCAGCCCACCGGACAGCAGCACAGATACGCAGTATTTT
cdr3_aa: CASSPPDSSTDTQYF

j_call: TRBJ2-2
d_call: TRBD2
clone_size: NA
v_call: TRBV5-3
cdr3_nt: TGTGCCAGCAGCTCCGCCTTGCGGGGGGGGTCCGGGGAGCTGTTTTTT
cdr3_aa: CASSSALRGGSGELFF

j_call: TRBJ2-3
d_call: TRBD1
clone_size: few
v_call: TRBV25-1
cdr3_nt: TGTGCCAGCAGTGCCGACAGGGGGCATATCACAGATACGCAGTATTTT
cdr3_aa: CASSADRGHITDTQYF

j_call: TRBJ2-3
d_call: TRBD2
clone_size: many
v_call: TRBV5-4
cdr3_nt: TGTGCCAGCAGCTTGACTAGCGGGGGGAAGCCAGATACGCAGTATTTT
cdr3_aa: CASSLTSGGKPDTQYF

j_call: TRBJ1-2
d_call: NA
clone_size: NA
v_call: TRBV3-1
cdr3_nt: TGTGCCAGCAGCCAAGTTACGGAACCCTATGGCTACACCTTC
cdr3_aa: CASSQVTEPYGYTF

j_call: TRBJ1-4
d_call: NA
clone_size: many
v_call: TRBV5-6
cdr3_nt: TGTGCCAGCAGCCTTGGAACTGCAACTAATGAAAAACTGTTTTTT
cdr3_aa: CASSLGTATNEKLFF

j_call: TRBJ2-7
d_call: TRBD1
clone_size: many
v_call: TRBV20-1
cdr3_nt: TGCAGTGCCCCGGACAGGGGCTCCTACGAGCAGTACTTC
cdr3_aa: CSAPDRGSYEQYF

j_call: TRBJ1-6
d_call: NA
clone_size: NA
v_call: TRBV5-1
cdr3_nt: TGCGCCAGCAGCCGGGAGACAGGACCCCTAAAGAGCTCCTATAATTCACCCCTCCACTTT
cdr3_aa: CASSRETGPLKSSYNSPLHF

j_call: TRBJ2-5
d_call: TRBD2
clone_size: many
v_call: TRBV6-2/TRBV6-3
cdr3_nt: TGTGCCAGCAGTGGGGAGGGAGAGACCCAGTACTTC
cdr3_aa: CASSGEGETQYF

j_call: TRBJ1-2
d_call: TRBD1
clone_size: many
v_call: TRBV4-1
cdr3_nt: TGCGCCAGCGCAGGACAGGGAGGTCATGGCTACACCTTC
cdr3_aa: CASAGQGGHGYTF

j_call: TRBJ2-2
d_call: NA
clone_size: many
v_call: TRBV15
cdr3_nt: TGTGCCACCAGTTGGGCTGCGAACACCGGGGAGCTGTTTTTT
cdr3_aa: CATSWAANTGELFF

j_call: TRBJ2-1
d_call: NA
clone_size: many
v_call: TRBV5-4
cdr3_nt: TGTGCCAGCAGCTTGGGGGGGGGCAGTAATGAGCAGTTCTTC
cdr3_aa: CASSLGGGSNEQFF

j_call: TRBJ2-7
d_call: NA
clone_size: many
v_call: TRBV10-1
cdr3_nt: TGCGCCAGCAGCGAGGGGACCCGTGATATTTACGAGCAGTACTTC
cdr3_aa: CASSEGTRDIYEQYF

j_call: TRBJ2-5
d_call: NA
clone_size: many
v_call: TRBV29-1
cdr3_nt: TGCAGCGGCAGGGAAAACCAAGAGACCCAGTACTTC
cdr3_aa: CSGRENQETQYF

j_call: TRBJ2-3
d_call: NA
clone_size: many
v_call: TRBV20-1
cdr3_nt: TGCAGTGCCCTCCCCCCGGGGTTCTCTAGCACAGATACGCAGTATTTT
cdr3_aa: CSALPPGFSSTDTQYF

j_call: TRBJ2-3
d_call: TRBD2
clone_size: many
v_call: TRBV29-1
cdr3_nt: TGCAGCGTCGGGGGGACTTCCGGCCCCACGCAGTATTTT
cdr3_aa: CSVGGTSGPTQYF

j_call: TRBJ1-3
d_call: NA
clone_size: many
v_call: TRBV11-2
cdr3_nt: TGTGCCAGCAGCTGGACAGAGGGGTCTGGAAACACCATATATTTT
cdr3_aa: CASSWTEGSGNTIYF

j_call: TRBJ2-1
d_call: NA
clone_size: many
v_call: TRBV5-1
cdr3_nt: TGCGCCAGCAGCTTGGGGGGGGCACACAATGAGCAGTTCTTC
cdr3_aa: CASSLGGAHNEQFF

j_call: TRBJ1-1
d_call: NA
clone_size: many
v_call: TRBV13
cdr3_nt: TGTGCCAGCCTAAACCCGCTCAGGAAAGCTTTCTTT
cdr3_aa: CASLNPLRKAFF

j_call: TRBJ2-1
d_call: NA
clone_size: NA
v_call: TRBV21-1
cdr3_nt: TGTGCCAGCCGATCGGGGGAATACAATGAGCAGTTCTTC
cdr3_aa: CASRSGEYNEQFF

j_call: TRBJ1-6
d_call: NA
clone_size: many
v_call: TRBV7-2
cdr3_nt: TGTGCCAGCAGCCCGGGTACCGGTCGTTATAATTCACCCCTCCACTTT
cdr3_aa: CASSPGTGRYNSPLHF

j_call: TRBJ2-7
d_call: TRBD1
clone_size: many
v_call: TRBV13
cdr3_nt: TGTGCCAGCAGGACGACAGGGGGCGGAGACGAGCAGTACTTC
cdr3_aa: CASRTTGGGDEQYF

j_call: TRBJ1-4
d_call: TRBD1
clone_size: many
v_call: TRBV13
cdr3_nt: TGTGCCAGCAGCCTCCGGACAGGGGCCATTGAAAAACTGTTTTTT
cdr3_aa: CASSLRTGAIEKLFF

j_call: TRBJ2-2
d_call: NA
clone_size: many
v_call: TRBV3-1
cdr3_nt: TGTGCCAGCAGCCAACTGGCGGTCCCCGGGGAGCTGTTTTTT
cdr3_aa: CASSQLAVPGELFF

j_call: TRBJ2-4
d_call: NA
clone_size: NA
v_call: TRBV20-1
cdr3_nt: TGCAGTGCAAGGGGACTAGCCAAAAACATTCAGTACTTC
cdr3_aa: CSARGLAKNIQYF

j_call: TRBJ2-5
d_call: TRBD1
clone_size: many
v_call: TRBV29-1
cdr3_nt: TGCAGCGTTGACGGACAGGGGCGCTTTTCGGAGACCCAGTACTTC
cdr3_aa: CSVDGQGRFSETQYF

j_call: TRBJ2-1
d_call: TRBD2
clone_size: few
v_call: TRBV3-1
cdr3_nt: TGTGCCAGCAGCCCCGTCCCAGCGGGGGGTACAAATGAGCAGTTCTTC
cdr3_aa: CASSPVPAGGTNEQFF

j_call: TRBJ2-1
d_call: TRBD2
clone_size: many
v_call: TRBV24-1
cdr3_nt: TGTGCCACCAGTGAGGGCGGGGGGTCCCACAATGAGCAGTTCTTC
cdr3_aa: CATSEGGGSHNEQFF

j_call: TRBJ1-6
d_call: NA
clone_size: few
v_call: TRBV10-1
cdr3_nt: TGCGCCAGCAGTGAGCTGTCCTATAATTCACCCCTCCACTTT
cdr3_aa: CASSELSYNSPLHF

j_call: TRBJ2-3
d_call: TRBD2
clone_size: many
v_call: TRBV6-6
cdr3_nt: TGTGCCAGCAGTTACGCGTGGGCGGGGGGTTCTACGGATACGCAGTATTTT
cdr3_aa: CASSYAWAGGSTDTQYF

j_call: TRBJ2-1
d_call: NA
clone_size: few
v_call: TRBV7-8
cdr3_nt: TGTGCCAGCAGCTTCGACGTTTTCAATGAGCAGTTCTTC
cdr3_aa: CASSFDVFNEQFF

j_call: TRBJ2-3
d_call: TRBD1
clone_size: many
v_call: TRBV19
cdr3_nt: TGTGCCAGTAGTATAGCTCCAGGGGGCGGAGATACGCAGTATTTT
cdr3_aa: CASSIAPGGGDTQYF

j_call: TRBJ1-1
d_call: TRBD1
clone_size: many
v_call: TRBV18
cdr3_nt: TGTGCCAGCTCACCCTTTACCGGGACAGGAATGAACACTGAAGCTTTCTTT
cdr3_aa: CASSPFTGTGMNTEAFF

j_call: TRBJ1-1
d_call: NA
clone_size: NA
v_call: TRBV4-3
cdr3_nt: TGCGCCAGCAGCCAAGGATCGTTAGGTTGGAACACTGAAGCTTTCTTT
cdr3_aa: CASSQGSLGWNTEAFF

j_call: TRBJ2-3
d_call: TRBD2
clone_size: NA
v_call: TRBV9
cdr3_nt: TGTGCCAGCACGGGGCTAGCGGGCTATCCTTCTAGCACAGATACGCAGTATTTT
cdr3_aa: CASTGLAGYPSSTDTQYF

j_call: TRBJ2-5
d_call: TRBD2
clone_size: many
v_call: TRBV6-2/TRBV6-3
cdr3_nt: TGTGCCAGCAGTCCACTAGCGGGGGGAGGAGAGACCCAGTACTTC
cdr3_aa: CASSPLAGGGETQYF

j_call: TRBJ2-7
d_call: TRBD1
clone_size: many
v_call: TRBV7-8
cdr3_nt: TGTGCCAGCAGCTTCCAGGGGGAGTACGAGCAGTACTTC
cdr3_aa: CASSFQGEYEQYF